Listed here are 5 T cell receptor beta chains from one sample, sequenced in a study of CD8 T cell repertoires and HIV-1 epitope variants. TCRdb's copy holds only in-frame clones and misses some; the assay was immunoSEQ multiplex PCR. The sample has approximately 90,000 clones, roughly 81% seen once; the top ten hold roughly 25%. Sequenced: uncultured baseline CD8+ T cells from peripheral blood mononuclear cells (PBMCs). The origin of the receptors is a male donor with HIV.

The J gene is TRBJ2-7, the V gene TRBV7-2; D gene ambiguous. V lost 1 base and J lost 2, with 12 bases in between. The CDR3 length is 15 residues. Germline CDR1 and CDR2: SGHTA and FQGNSA. CDR3 nucleotide sequence: TGTGCCAGCAGCTTAGAGGACGGAGCCCCCTACGAGCAGTACTTC. Translating gives CASSLEDGAPYEQYF.

The CDR3 loop reads CASSSPGTGVISTEAFF. Here the CDR3 DNA reads TGTGCCAGCAGTTCCCCCGGGACAGGGGTGATTTCCACTGAAGCTTTCTTT. V usage is TRBV19 and J usage is TRBJ1-1; 10 nucleotides line up with TRBD1. The J segment lost 4 bases and the V segment lost 9 bases, leaving 17 bases of the junction unmatched. This CDR3 has 17 amino acids. Germline lookup yields CDR1 LNHDA and CDR2 SQIVND (reference sequence).

The V call is TRBV2, the J call TRBJ1-4; D not resolved. Trimming stripped 5 bases from V and 0 bases from J, with 7 bases between. There are 14 residues in the CDR3. Germline V gene lookup returns CDR1 SNHLY and CDR2 FYNNEI. DNA for the CDR3: TGTGCCAGCAGTAGGGAGGCAACTAATGAAAAACTGTTTTTT. Residues: CASSREATNEKLFF.

There are a few counts of this clone. The V call is TRBV7-9, the J call TRBJ2-7, with a tentative D call TRBD2 (5 bases). V shed 0 bases and J shed 2 bases, with 14 bases lying between them. CDR1 and CDR2 from the germline V gene are SEHNR and FQNEAQ (reference sequence). This CDR3 has 16 amino acids. Written as DNA, the CDR3 is TGTGCCAGCAGCTTAGCGGGGAGCTCGCACGCCTACGAGCAGTACTTC. Translated: CASSLAGSSHAYEQYF.

V and J are TRBV28 and TRBJ2-3; 7 nucleotides align to TRBD2. V lost 7 bases and J lost 0; bases outside the gene matches: 19. The CDR3 loop spans 19 amino acids. CDR1 is MDHEN and CDR2 is SYDVKM in the germline V gene. For the CDR3, the DNA is TGTGCCAGCAATTTGGGCGGGAGACTAGTCCTCCTTAGCACAGATACGCAGTATTTT. Protein: CASNLGGRLVLLSTDTQYF.